The rows below give T cell receptor beta chains drawn from one sample of a study of T cells in Graves' hyperthyroidism and ophthalmopathy. TCRdb independently ran MiXCR on the multiplex PCR reads; one entry per CDR3 protein. The sample shows more than 350,000 distinct CDR3 sequences, under 15% of them seen only once. The sequenced sample was blood. The receptors were gathered from a woman aged 30 to 39 with Graves' hyperthyroidism. Both conserved end residues are part of each CDR3. D genes are given only for firm matches. Where a row states a size, it is once, few, many or the class of an expanded clone; other rows omit it.

J gene: TRBJ1-2
D gene: TRBD1
V gene: TRBV30
clone size: many
CDR3 protein: CAWSRTGGGYTF
CDR3 DNA: TGTGCCTGGAGCCGGACAGGGGGTGGCTACACCTTC

J gene: TRBJ2-3
D gene: .
V gene: TRBV24-1
clone size: many
CDR3 protein: CATSGWISTDTQYF
CDR3 DNA: TGTGCCACCAGTGGTTGGATCAGCACAGATACGCAGTATTTT

J gene: TRBJ2-2
D gene: .
V gene: TRBV20-1
clone size: .
CDR3 protein: CSARGLAGELFF
CDR3 DNA: TGCAGTGCTAGAGGGTTGGCCGGGGAGCTGTTTTTT

J gene: TRBJ2-1
D gene: .
V gene: TRBV2
clone size: many
CDR3 protein: CASSQTAGSNEQFF
CDR3 DNA: TGTGCCAGCAGCCAGACGGCCGGCAGCAATGAGCAGTTCTTC

J gene: TRBJ1-6
D gene: .
V gene: TRBV30
clone size: .
CDR3 protein: CAWRQSNSPLHF
CDR3 DNA: TGTGCCTGGAGACAGTCTAATTCACCCCTCCACTTT

J gene: TRBJ2-5
D gene: .
V gene: TRBV19
clone size: .
CDR3 protein: CASSNFGGRETQYF
CDR3 DNA: TGTGCCAGTAGTAACTTCGGGGGGCGCGAGACCCAGTACTTC

J gene: TRBJ1-2
D gene: TRBD1
V gene: TRBV11-3
clone size: many
CDR3 protein: CASSTRAGTVYGYTF
CDR3 DNA: TGTGCCAGCAGCACGAGGGCCGGGACAGTCTATGGCTACACCTTC

J gene: TRBJ1-5
D gene: TRBD1
V gene: TRBV5-1
clone size: many
CDR3 protein: CASSLDGDRGQPQHF
CDR3 DNA: TGCGCCAGCAGCTTGGATGGGGACAGGGGACAGCCCCAGCATTTT

J gene: TRBJ2-7
D gene: TRBD2
V gene: TRBV7-9
clone size: many
CDR3 protein: CASSQNPSLAGAPYEQYF
CDR3 DNA: TGTGCCAGCAGCCAAAACCCCTCTCTAGCGGGAGCCCCCTACGAGCAGTACTTC

J gene: TRBJ2-7
D gene: TRBD1
V gene: TRBV9
clone size: many
CDR3 protein: CASSVGGDRAFYEQYF
CDR3 DNA: TGTGCCAGCAGCGTAGGGGGGGACAGGGCCTTCTACGAGCAGTACTTC

J gene: TRBJ1-2
D gene: .
V gene: TRBV6-6
clone size: few
CDR3 protein: CASSYSRGGPNVNYGYTF
CDR3 DNA: TGTGCCAGCAGTTACTCAAGGGGGGGCCCAAATGTTAACTATGGCTACACCTTC

J gene: TRBJ2-4
D gene: .
V gene: TRBV20-1
clone size: once
CDR3 protein: CSAREGHPRDIQYF
CDR3 DNA: TGCAGTGCTAGAGAAGGGCATCCTCGGGACATTCAGTACTTC

J gene: TRBJ1-5
D gene: TRBD1
V gene: TRBV6-1
clone size: .
CDR3 protein: CASRPGQGSNQPQHF
CDR3 DNA: TGTGCCAGCAGACCCGGACAGGGGAGCAATCAGCCCCAGCATTTT

J gene: TRBJ1-5
D gene: .
V gene: TRBV6-2/TRBV6-3
clone size: .
CDR3 protein: CASRAGGGLDSQPQHF
CDR3 DNA: TGTGCCAGCAGAGCCGGGGGGGGCTTGGACAGTCAGCCCCAGCATTTT

J gene: TRBJ2-3
D gene: TRBD2
V gene: TRBV5-8
clone size: many
CDR3 protein: CASSTRLAGPSTDTQYF
CDR3 DNA: TGTGCCAGCAGTACCCGGTTAGCGGGACCAAGCACAGATACGCAGTATTTT

J gene: TRBJ2-3
D gene: .
V gene: TRBV20-1
clone size: many
CDR3 protein: CSAGLKRADTQYF
CDR3 DNA: TGCAGTGCTGGACTCAAACGGGCAGATACGCAGTATTTT

J gene: TRBJ1-5
D gene: .
V gene: TRBV20-1
clone size: many
CDR3 protein: CSARAPRGINQPQHF
CDR3 DNA: TGCAGTGCTAGAGCTCCGCGCGGGATCAATCAGCCCCAGCATTTT

J gene: TRBJ2-1
D gene: .
V gene: TRBV7-3
clone size: many
CDR3 protein: CASSFKAGNEQFF
CDR3 DNA: TGTGCCAGCAGCTTTAAAGCGGGCAATGAGCAGTTCTTC

J gene: TRBJ1-1
D gene: .
V gene: TRBV2
clone size: .
CDR3 protein: CASSGQGGVGTEAFF
CDR3 DNA: TGTGCCAGCAGTGGGCAGGGAGGGGTCGGGACTGAAGCTTTCTTT

J gene: TRBJ2-7
D gene: TRBD2
V gene: TRBV28
clone size: few
CDR3 protein: CASIRLAGVNEQYF
CDR3 DNA: TGTGCCAGCATCAGACTAGCGGGAGTGAACGAGCAGTACTTC

J gene: TRBJ1-4
D gene: .
V gene: TRBV3-1
clone size: many
CDR3 protein: CASSQDRQAGEKLFF
CDR3 DNA: TGTGCCAGCAGCCAAGATAGGCAGGCTGGGGAAAAACTGTTTTTT

J gene: TRBJ2-3
D gene: .
V gene: TRBV7-9
clone size: many
CDR3 protein: CASTEGGTPLGDTQYF
CDR3 DNA: TGTGCCAGCACCGAGGGGGGGACACCTTTGGGAGATACGCAGTATTTT

J gene: TRBJ2-1
D gene: .
V gene: TRBV19
clone size: .
CDR3 protein: CASSPTPKPGYNEQFF
CDR3 DNA: TGTGCCAGTAGTCCGACCCCAAAACCAGGATACAATGAGCAGTTCTTC

J gene: TRBJ1-1
D gene: TRBD1
V gene: TRBV18
clone size: many
CDR3 protein: CASSYFGTGEAEAFF
CDR3 DNA: TGTGCCAGCTCGTACTTCGGGACAGGGGAGGCTGAAGCTTTCTTT

J gene: TRBJ2-5
D gene: .
V gene: TRBV3-1
clone size: .
CDR3 protein: CASSQVGWTREETQYF
CDR3 DNA: TGTGCCAGCAGCCAAGTGGGTTGGACAAGGGAAGAGACCCAGTACTTC

J gene: TRBJ1-6
D gene: TRBD1
V gene: TRBV11-2
clone size: .
CDR3 protein: CASSLVPGQGAHSPLHF
CDR3 DNA: TGTGCCAGCAGCTTAGTCCCGGGACAGGGGGCCCATTCACCCCTCCACTTT

J gene: TRBJ2-7
D gene: TRBD1
V gene: TRBV3-1
clone size: .
CDR3 protein: CASSQTGTVSYEQYF
CDR3 DNA: TGTGCCAGCAGCCAAACTGGGACAGTCTCCTACGAGCAGTACTTC

J gene: TRBJ2-2
D gene: TRBD2
V gene: TRBV28
clone size: few
CDR3 protein: CASSPRRSGTINTGELFF
CDR3 DNA: TGTGCCAGCAGCCCTCGGCGGAGCGGGACGATTAACACCGGGGAGCTGTTTTTT

J gene: TRBJ2-6
D gene: .
V gene: TRBV20-1
clone size: .
CDR3 protein: CSARIRYSGANVLTF
CDR3 DNA: TGCAGTGCTAGAATCCGCTACTCTGGGGCCAACGTCCTGACTTTC

J gene: TRBJ2-5
D gene: TRBD2
V gene: TRBV5-5
clone size: many
CDR3 protein: CASSLATGGLGQTQYF
CDR3 DNA: TGTGCCAGCAGCCTCGCTACGGGGGGACTAGGGCAGACCCAGTACTTC

J gene: TRBJ2-3
D gene: TRBD2
V gene: TRBV29-1
clone size: few
CDR3 protein: CSVGHPGLAGVYADTQYF
CDR3 DNA: TGCAGCGTTGGCCATCCGGGACTAGCGGGAGTATATGCAGATACGCAGTATTTT

J gene: TRBJ1-4
D gene: .
V gene: TRBV2
clone size: many
CDR3 protein: CASMRANEKLFF
CDR3 DNA: TGTGCCAGCATGCGGGCTAATGAAAAACTGTTTTTT

J gene: TRBJ2-1
D gene: .
V gene: TRBV4-1
clone size: .
CDR3 protein: CASSQGGAVGGISSSYNEQFF
CDR3 DNA: TGCGCCAGCAGCCAGGGGGGGGCAGTGGGGGGAATTTCGAGCTCCTACAATGAGCAGTTCTTC

J gene: TRBJ1-6
D gene: .
V gene: TRBV15
clone size: .
CDR3 protein: CATSRDWRVGKNNSPLHF
CDR3 DNA: TGTGCCACCAGCAGAGATTGGAGGGTTGGGAAAAATAATTCACCCCTCCACTTT

J gene: TRBJ2-3
D gene: TRBD1
V gene: TRBV12-3/TRBV12-4
clone size: many
CDR3 protein: CASSSGTGFADTQYF
CDR3 DNA: TGTGCCAGCAGTTCCGGGACAGGGTTCGCAGATACGCAGTATTTT

J gene: TRBJ2-1
D gene: TRBD2
V gene: TRBV2
clone size: many
CDR3 protein: CASSEVGSGNEQFF
CDR3 DNA: TGTGCCAGCAGTGAAGTCGGTAGCGGGAATGAGCAGTTCTTC

J gene: TRBJ2-5
D gene: .
V gene: TRBV5-1
clone size: .
CDR3 protein: CASSPRSSGQETQYF
CDR3 DNA: TGCGCCAGCAGCCCCAGGTCAAGCGGCCAAGAGACCCAGTACTTC

J gene: TRBJ2-5
D gene: .
V gene: TRBV5-1
clone size: few
CDR3 protein: CASSQSSRGSSETQYF
CDR3 DNA: TGCGCCAGCAGCCAGTCCTCTAGGGGGAGTTCAGAGACCCAGTACTTC

J gene: TRBJ2-1
D gene: .
V gene: TRBV28
clone size: .
CDR3 protein: CASSLRGSAGLYYNEQFF
CDR3 DNA: TGTGCCAGCAGTTTACGGGGGTCAGCAGGATTGTACTACAATGAGCAGTTCTTC

J gene: TRBJ2-1
D gene: .
V gene: TRBV20-1
clone size: many
CDR3 protein: CSARDPTYNEQFF
CDR3 DNA: TGCAGTGCTAGAGATCCCACCTACAATGAGCAGTTCTTC